These T cell receptor beta chains were read from a single sample in a study of blood T cell repertoires in COVID-19. Sequencing was performed with immunoSEQ multiplex PCR; in TCRdb, only in-frame clones are kept and a portion is missing. This sample has fewer than 200,000 clones, with roughly 83% found just once. The sequencing input was PBMCs or T cells enriched from blood (not recorded which). All receptors come from a woman between 45 and 60 years old who had recovered from COVID-19. The CDR3 runs from the conserved cysteine through the conserved F or W. The order of the fields is J gene, V gene, D gene, clone size, CDR3 protein, CDR3 DNA. The D gene is left open where the match is weak. The listing skips clone size in some rows; elsewhere it reads once, few, many or a size class.

J: TRBJ1-4; V: TRBV9; D: -; size: -; CDR3: CASSVAGDTGHKLFF; DNA: TGTGCCAGCAGCGTAGCTGGGGACACAGGGCACAAACTGTTTTTT
J: TRBJ1-2; V: TRBV24-1; D: TRBD1; size: once; CDR3: CATSGISQGSYGYTF; DNA: TGTGCCACCAGTGGTATCTCACAGGGGAGCTATGGCTACACCTTC
J: TRBJ2-1; V: TRBV11-3; D: TRBD1; size: -; CDR3: CASRGQGASYNEQFF; DNA: TGTGCCAGCAGAGGACAGGGGGCTAGCTACAATGAGCAGTTCTTC
J: TRBJ2-3; V: TRBV27; D: TRBD2; size: -; CDR3: CASTRSGGRTDTQYF; DNA: TGTGCCAGCACTCGAAGCGGGGGGCGCACAGATACGCAGTATTTT
J: TRBJ1-3; V: TRBV28; D: -; size: -; CDR3: CASSLYTAGSSGNTIYF; DNA: TGTGCCAGCAGTTTATACACCGCCGGGTCCTCTGGAAACACCATATATTTT
J: TRBJ2-4; V: TRBV27; D: -; size: once; CDR3: CASSLFLSTVQNIQYF; DNA: TGTGCCAGCAGTTTATTCCTCTCGACAGTCCAAAACATTCAGTACTTC
J: TRBJ1-5; V: TRBV19; D: -; size: once; CDR3: CASSIPVGAQSNQPQHF; DNA: TGTGCCAGTAGTATTCCTGTGGGGGCTCAAAGCAATCAGCCCCAGCATTTT
J: TRBJ1-5; V: TRBV19; D: -; size: few; CDR3: CATTRDVGQPQHF; DNA: TGTGCCACTACCAGGGATGTCGGTCAGCCCCAGCATTTT
J: TRBJ1-5; V: TRBV2; D: -; size: -; CDR3: CASSEAGRSQQPQHF; DNA: TGTGCCAGCAGTGAAGCGGGCCGATCCCAGCAGCCCCAGCATTTT
J: TRBJ1-1; V: TRBV7-2; D: TRBD1; size: -; CDR3: CASSLSTGAQAFF; DNA: TGTGCCAGCAGCTTGTCGACAGGGGCTCAAGCTTTCTTT
J: TRBJ1-4; V: TRBV5-1; D: -; size: -; CDR3: CASSLGQGNEKLFF; DNA: TGCGCCAGCAGCTTGGGGCAGGGAAATGAAAAACTGTTTTTT
J: TRBJ2-1; V: TRBV7-9; D: TRBD1; size: -; CDR3: CASSALTGGNEQFF; DNA: TGTGCCAGCAGCGCCCTAACAGGGGGCAATGAGCAGTTCTTC
J: TRBJ2-1; V: TRBV11-3; D: -; size: few; CDR3: CASSQGLSTFNEQFF; DNA: TGTGCCAGCAGCCAGGGTCTTTCGACCTTTAATGAGCAGTTCTTC
J: TRBJ2-3; V: TRBV15; D: TRBD2; size: -; CDR3: CATSGGWREGSTDTQYF; DNA: TGTGCCACCAGCGGGGGGTGGCGGGAGGGTTCCACAGATACGCAGTATTTT
J: TRBJ2-1; V: TRBV11-2; D: TRBD2; size: -; CDR3: CASSTGTSGRAYNEQFF; DNA: TGTGCCAGCAGCACCGGGACTAGCGGGAGGGCATACAATGAGCAGTTCTTC
J: TRBJ2-5; V: TRBV6-4; D: TRBD1; size: -; CDR3: CASSNNRGETQYF; DNA: TGTGCCAGCAGTAACAACAGGGGAGAGACCCAGTACTTC
J: TRBJ1-1; V: TRBV6-5; D: -; size: -; CDR3: CASSPTENTEAFF; DNA: TGTGCCAGCAGTCCTACAGAGAACACTGAAGCTTTCTTT